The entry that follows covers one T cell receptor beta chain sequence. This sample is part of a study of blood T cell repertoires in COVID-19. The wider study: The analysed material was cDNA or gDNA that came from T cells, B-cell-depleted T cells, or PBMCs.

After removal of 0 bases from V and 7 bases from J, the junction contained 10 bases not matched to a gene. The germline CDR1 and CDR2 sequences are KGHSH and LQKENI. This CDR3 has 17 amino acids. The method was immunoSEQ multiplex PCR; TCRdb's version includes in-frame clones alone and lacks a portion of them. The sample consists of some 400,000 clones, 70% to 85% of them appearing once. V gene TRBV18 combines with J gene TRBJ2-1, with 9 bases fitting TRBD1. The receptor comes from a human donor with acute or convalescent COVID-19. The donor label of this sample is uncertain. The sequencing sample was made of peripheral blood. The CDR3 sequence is CASSPPRTGELPNEQFF. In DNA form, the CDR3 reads TGTGCCAGCTCACCACCTCGGACAGGGGAGTTACCGAATGAGCAGTTCTTC.